Below, 15 T cell receptor beta chains from the same sample are listed, as sequenced in a study of a mutant IDH1 vaccine in newly diagnosed glioma. Profiling relied on immunoSEQ multiplex PCR, and the TCRdb table lists in-frame clones only, not all of them. The sample gives 65,000 to 70,000 clones, around 88% of which show up once; approximately 4.4% is in the top ten. Stated time point: baseline, week 1 (first vaccination visit). Stated treatment: pre-vaccination baseline after standard-of-care therapy. The sequences come from peripheral blood mononuclear cells (PBMCs), collected from a glioma patient treated with radiotherapy, temozolomide or both. These receptor sequences come from a young woman with glioma. Some clones in this sample may be carry-over from other donors' samples.

The chain joins TRBV4-1 to TRBJ1-4; 8 nucleotides agree with TRBD1. The CDR3 length is 14 residues. The trim removed 4 bases at V and 6 bases at J, leaving 4 bases unmatched. Germline loops: CDR1 MGHRA, CDR2 YSYEKL. CDR3 nucleotides: TGCGCCAGCAGCCCGACAGGGGTTCATGAAAAACTGTTTTTT. This sequence encodes CASSPTGVHEKLFF.

The genes are TRBV6-1 and TRBJ1-4; D might be TRBD1 (5 bases). Germline CDR1 reads MNHNS; CDR2 reads SASEGT. The CDR3 is 16 residues long. Trimming stripped 3 bases from V and 0 bases from J, with 11 bases between. CDR3 protein: CASSDGTPTTNEKLFF. The CDR3 DNA follows: TGTGCCAGCAGTGACGGGACGCCAACAACTAATGAAAAACTGTTTTTT.

The chain has TRBV9 and TRBJ1-1; possibly TRBD1 for D (5 bases). CDR3 length: 13 amino acids. Deletions cut 3 bases from V and 5 bases from J, with 11 bases between. Germline-derived CDR1 and CDR2 are SGDLS and YYNGEE. This chain's CDR3 is CASSAGRWTEAFF. CDR3 in DNA: TGTGCCAGCAGCGCGGGACGATGGACTGAAGCTTTCTTT.

The rearrangement uses TRBV6-5 and TRBJ1-4, with D possibly TRBD1 on 5 matching bases. CDR1 MNHEY and CDR2 SVGAGI come from the germline V gene. The CDR3 extends over 15 amino acids. The ends were cut back, 6 bases at V and 0 bases at J, with 11 bases in the middle. In DNA form, the CDR3 reads TGTGCCAGCAGGGGGACGGAGGCAACTAATGAAAAACTGTTTTTT. Encoded protein: CASRGTEATNEKLFF.

This clone was recorded only once. The chain combines TRBV4-3 with TRBJ2-2; TRBD2 is a possible D gene (6 bases). The CDR3 is 15 amino acids. V dropped 1 base and J dropped 6 bases, with 12 bases sitting between them. The germline gives CDR1 LGHNA, CDR2 YSLEER. Written as DNA, the CDR3 is TGCGCCAGCAGCCAAGGTGGAGGGAGCGCCGGGGAGCTGTTTTTT. Translating it yields CASSQGGGSAGELFF.

This rearrangement joins TRBV5-1 to TRBJ1-1; D is ambiguous. Germline V gene lookup returns CDR1 SGHRS and CDR2 YFSETQ. V dropped 4 bases and J dropped 0 bases, with 16 bases sitting between them. The CDR3 is 16 residues long. CDR3 region: CASSREGGPMNTEAFF. The CDR3 DNA is TGCGCCAGCAGCCGGGAGGGAGGCCCAATGAACACTGAAGCTTTCTTT.

This clone was seen a few times. This sequence joins TRBV5-6 and TRBJ1-1; maybe TRBD1 (6 bases). The CDR3 runs 13 residues. Germline CDR1 reads SGHDT; CDR2 reads YYEEEE. Trimming removed 3 bases from V and 3 bases from J, with 9 bases in between. The CDR3 protein is CASSWTDYTEAFF. CDR3 nucleotides: TGTGCCAGCAGCTGGACAGACTACACTGAAGCTTTCTTT. Full variable domain (missing parts from reference TRBV5-6 and TRBJ1-1): DAGVTQSPTHLIKTRGQQVTLRCSPKSGHDTVSWYQQALGQGPQFIFQYYEEEERQRGNFPDRFSGHQFPNYSSELNVNALLLGDSALYLCASSWTDYTEAFFGQGTRLTVV.

This clone was observed a few times. The CDR3: CASSLAGGSGEAFF. The CDR3 DNA sequence: TGTGCCAGCAGCTTAGCTGGCGGGAGCGGTGAAGCTTTCTTT. The rearrangement uses TRBV7-2 and TRBJ1-1; no definite D call. Per the germline V gene, CDR1 is SGHTA and CDR2 is FQGNSA. This CDR3 spans 14 amino acids. V was trimmed by 0 bases and J by 7 bases, leaving 12 bases between them.

The chain uses TRBV12-5 and TRBJ1-1; D uncertain. CDR3 length: 16 amino acids. Germline assignment: CDR1 LGHNT and CDR2 FRNRAP. Trimming pared 2 bases from V and 1 base from J, leaving 14 bases between. The DNA for the CDR3 is TGTGCTAGTGGTTTGCCAGGTACAGAAGGGAACACTGAAGCTTTCTTT. Protein: CASGLPGTEGNTEAFF.

The gene calls are TRBV9 and TRBJ2-3; 10 bases align to TRBD2. The CDR3 is 15 residues long. Germline trimming cut 2 bases from V and 1 base from J; bases unmatched to any gene: 1. CDR1 SGDLS and CDR2 YYNGEE come from the germline V gene. CDR3 sequence (DNA): TGTGCCAGCAGCGTCGGACTAGCGGGCACAGATACGCAGTATTTT. Amino acids: CASSVGLAGTDTQYF. The variable domain in full, completed from reference TRBV9 and TRBJ2-3, reads DSGVTQTPKHLITATGQRVTLRCSPRSGDLSVYWYQQSLDQGLQFLIQYYNGEERAKGNILERFSAQQFPDLHSELNLSSLELGDSALYFCASSVGLAGTDTQYFGPGTRLTVL.

The V and J genes are TRBV30 and TRBJ2-2, with D tentatively TRBD1 (6 bases). The CDR3 is 16 residues long. CDR1 and CDR2 (germline): GTSNPN, SVGIG (reference sequence). Trimming removed 3 bases from V and 3 bases from J, with 17 bases in between. This CDR3 is CAWRPQRGLDTGELFF. As DNA, the CDR3 is TGTGCCTGGAGACCTCAAAGGGGGTTGGACACCGGGGAGCTGTTTTTT.

This clone was seen more than once but under ten times. The rearrangement links TRBV5-1 to TRBJ1-2, with a possible D match to TRBD1 (5 bases). Germline V gene sequence: CDR1 SGHRS, CDR2 YFSETQ. CDR3 length equals 14 residues. Trimming took 4 bases from V and 5 from J, leaving 15 bases between them. The CDR3 nucleotides read TGCGCCAGCAGCCCCGGCAGGGCTGGGTATGGCTACACCTTC. This translates into CASSPGRAGYGYTF.

The chain has TRBV25-1 and TRBJ1-1; a weak D match, TRBD1 (5 bases). Germline V gives CDR1 MGHDK, CDR2 SYGVNS. Trimming shortened V by 1 base and J by 5 bases, and 11 bases separated the two germline ends. CDR3 length: 14 amino acids. The CDR3 here is CASSEWGSGTEAFF. The CDR3 bases are TGTGCCAGCAGTGAATGGGGGTCGGGGACTGAAGCTTTCTTT.

J is TRBJ2-3 and V is TRBV30; maybe TRBD2 (6 bases). The CDR3 is 14 residues long. Looked up from germline, CDR1 is GTSNPN and CDR2 is SVGIG (reference sequence). With 5 bases removed from V and 5 bases from J, the gap between germline ends came to 17 bases. CDR3 nucleotides: TGTGCCTGGCAACCGGGACTCTCCCGAGATACGCAGTATTTT. The encoded protein is CAWQPGLSRDTQYF.

V gene TRBV4-2 combines with J gene TRBJ1-5; no definite D call. The CDR3 is made up of 16 amino acids. V was shortened by 0 bases and J by 4 bases, with 13 bases between the two germline ends. CDR1 and CDR2 (germline): LGHNA, YNFKEQ. Here the CDR3 DNA reads TGTGCCAGCAGCCAAGATCGTAGCGCGGTAAATCAGCCCCAGCATTTT. Translating it yields CASSQDRSAVNQPQHF.